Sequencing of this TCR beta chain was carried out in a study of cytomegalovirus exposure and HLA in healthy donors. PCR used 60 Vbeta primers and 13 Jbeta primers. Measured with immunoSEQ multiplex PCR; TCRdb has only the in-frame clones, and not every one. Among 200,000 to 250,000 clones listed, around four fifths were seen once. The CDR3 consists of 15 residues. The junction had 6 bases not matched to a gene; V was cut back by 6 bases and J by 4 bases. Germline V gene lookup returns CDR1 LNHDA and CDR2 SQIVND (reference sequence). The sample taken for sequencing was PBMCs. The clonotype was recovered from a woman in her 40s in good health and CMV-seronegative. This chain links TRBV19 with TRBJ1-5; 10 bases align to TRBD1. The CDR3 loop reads CASSQGTGVNQPQHF. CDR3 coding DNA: TGTGCCAGTAGCCAGGGGACAGGGGTTAATCAGCCCCAGCATTTT.